The clone carrying this TCR beta chain was picked up a small number of times. Antigen specificity is unknown. Time point: patch test 2, 6 weeks after DPC sensitization. Specified treatment: therapeutic diphenylcyclopropenone sensitization with weekly scalp DPC. The V and J ends lost 6 bases and 9 bases respectively, with 17 bases between them. This CDR3 contains 13 residues. Germline V gene lookup returns CDR1 MNHEY and CDR2 SVGAGI. This specimen belongs to a study of human T cells and chemical hapten exposure. Overall study: Slight differences in pooled library volume were the main source of varying TCR yields across samples. Overall study results and limits: PT1 expanded TCR counts and patch test score correlated positively.

Each CDR3 protein gets one entry after TCRdb re-called the RACE reads with MiXCR. The sample lists some 90,000 distinct CDR3 sequences; over 9.5% were seen once. The specimen was whole blood, collected in connection with sensitization to the hapten diphenylcyclopropenone (DPC). This sequence originates from a woman in her thirties or forties with alopecia areata. Some clones in this sample may be carry-over from other donors' samples. The chain is built from TRBV6-5 and TRBJ2-5; a possible D gene is TRBD1 (6 bases). In DNA, the CDR3 is TGTGCCAGCAGCAGGGACACCCGGTGGGCCCAGTACTTC. Amino acids: CASSRDTRWAQYF.